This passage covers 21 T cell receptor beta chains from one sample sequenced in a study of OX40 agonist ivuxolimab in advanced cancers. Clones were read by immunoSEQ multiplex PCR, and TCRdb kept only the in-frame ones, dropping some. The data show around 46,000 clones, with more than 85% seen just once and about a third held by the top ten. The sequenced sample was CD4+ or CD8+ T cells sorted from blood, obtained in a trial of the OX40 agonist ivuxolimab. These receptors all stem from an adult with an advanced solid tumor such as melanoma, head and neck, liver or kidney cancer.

The CDR3 coding sequence is TGTGCCAGCAGCTTAGAAGGGGCTTATAGCAATCAGCCCCAGCATTTT. As protein: CASSLEGAYSNQPQHF. This rearrangement joins TRBV7-8 to TRBJ1-5, with a possible D match to TRBD1 (5 bases). Germline-derived CDR1 and CDR2 are SGHVS and FQNEAQ. CDR3 length equals 16 residues. The V end was cut by 1 base, the J end by 0 bases, with 10 bases between.

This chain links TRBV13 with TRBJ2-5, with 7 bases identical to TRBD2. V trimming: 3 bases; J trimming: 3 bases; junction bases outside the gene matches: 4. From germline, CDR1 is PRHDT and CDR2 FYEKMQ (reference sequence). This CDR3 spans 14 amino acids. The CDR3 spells CASSLTSSKETQYF. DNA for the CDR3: TGTGCCAGCAGCTTGACTAGCTCCAAAGAGACCCAGTACTTC.

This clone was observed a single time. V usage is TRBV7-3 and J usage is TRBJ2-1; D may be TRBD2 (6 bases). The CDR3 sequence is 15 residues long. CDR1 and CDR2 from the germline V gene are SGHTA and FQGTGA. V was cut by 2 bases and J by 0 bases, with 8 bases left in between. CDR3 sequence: CASSLDGGSYNEQFF. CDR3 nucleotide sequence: TGTGCCAGCAGCTTAGACGGGGGCTCCTACAATGAGCAGTTCTTC.

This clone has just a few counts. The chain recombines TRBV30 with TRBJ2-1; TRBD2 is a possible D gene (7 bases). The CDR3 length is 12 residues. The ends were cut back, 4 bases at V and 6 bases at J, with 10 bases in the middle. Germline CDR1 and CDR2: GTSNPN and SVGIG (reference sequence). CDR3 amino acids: CAWKRDTNEQFF. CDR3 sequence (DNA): TGTGCCTGGAAGCGGGACACCAATGAGCAGTTCTTC.

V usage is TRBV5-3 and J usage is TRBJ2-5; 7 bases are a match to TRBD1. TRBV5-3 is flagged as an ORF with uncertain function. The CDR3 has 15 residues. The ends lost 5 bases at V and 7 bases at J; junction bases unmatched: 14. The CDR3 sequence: CARRRPKQGSGTQYF. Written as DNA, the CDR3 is TGTGCCAGAAGACGACCTAAACAGGGGTCAGGGACCCAGTACTTC.

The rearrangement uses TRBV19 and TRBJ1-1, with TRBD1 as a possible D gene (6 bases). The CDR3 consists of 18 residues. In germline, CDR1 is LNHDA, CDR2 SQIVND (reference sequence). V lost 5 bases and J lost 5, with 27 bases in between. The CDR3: CASSPDGTPRSRGTEAFF. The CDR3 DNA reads TGTGCCAGTAGTCCTGACGGGACACCTAGATCACGGGGGACTGAAGCTTTCTTT.

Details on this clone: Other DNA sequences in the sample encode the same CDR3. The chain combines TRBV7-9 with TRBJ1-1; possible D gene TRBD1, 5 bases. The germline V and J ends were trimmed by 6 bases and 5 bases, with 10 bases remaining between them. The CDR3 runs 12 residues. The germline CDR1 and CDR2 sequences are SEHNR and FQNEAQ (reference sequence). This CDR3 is CASSWGGTEAFF. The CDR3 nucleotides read TGTGCCAGCAGTTGGGGGGGAACTGAAGCTTTCTTT.

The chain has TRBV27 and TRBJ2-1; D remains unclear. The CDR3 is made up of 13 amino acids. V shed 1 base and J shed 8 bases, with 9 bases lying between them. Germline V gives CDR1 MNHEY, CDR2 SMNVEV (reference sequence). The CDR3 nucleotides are TGTGCCAGCAGTTTATATTCTTTCCATGAGCAGTTCTTC. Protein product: CASSLYSFHEQFF.

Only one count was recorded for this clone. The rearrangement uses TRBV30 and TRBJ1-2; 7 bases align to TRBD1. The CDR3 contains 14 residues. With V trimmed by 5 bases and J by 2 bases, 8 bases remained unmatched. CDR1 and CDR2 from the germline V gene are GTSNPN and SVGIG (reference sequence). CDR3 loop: CAWGGTENNYGYTF. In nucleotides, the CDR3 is TGTGCCTGGGGGGGGACAGAGAACAACTATGGCTACACCTTC.

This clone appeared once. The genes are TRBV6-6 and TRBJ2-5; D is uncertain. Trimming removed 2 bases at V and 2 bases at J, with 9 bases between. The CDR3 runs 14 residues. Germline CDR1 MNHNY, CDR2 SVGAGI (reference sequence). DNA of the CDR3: TGTGCCAGCAGTTACGATGACTCGCAAGAGACCCAGTACTTC. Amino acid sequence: CASSYDDSQETQYF.

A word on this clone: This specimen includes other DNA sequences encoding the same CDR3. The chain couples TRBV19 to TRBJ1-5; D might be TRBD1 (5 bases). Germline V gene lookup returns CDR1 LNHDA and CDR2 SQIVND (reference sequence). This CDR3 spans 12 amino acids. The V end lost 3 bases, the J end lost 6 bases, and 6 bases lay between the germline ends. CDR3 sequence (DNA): TGTGCCAGTAGTATTGGGGCTCAGCCCCAGCATTTT. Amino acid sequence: CASSIGAQPQHF.

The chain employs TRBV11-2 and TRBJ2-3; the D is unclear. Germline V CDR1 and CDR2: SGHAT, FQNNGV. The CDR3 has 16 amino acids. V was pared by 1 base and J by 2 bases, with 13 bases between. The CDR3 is CASSLVGPQDTDTQYF. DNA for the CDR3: TGTGCCAGCAGCTTAGTCGGCCCTCAAGACACAGATACGCAGTATTTT. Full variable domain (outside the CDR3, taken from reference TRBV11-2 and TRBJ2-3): EAGVAQSPRYKIIEKRQSVAFWCNPISGHATLYWYQQILGQGPKLLIQFQNNGVVDDSQLPKDRFSAERLKGVDSTLKIQPAKLEDSAVYLCASSLVGPQDTDTQYFGPGTRLTVL.

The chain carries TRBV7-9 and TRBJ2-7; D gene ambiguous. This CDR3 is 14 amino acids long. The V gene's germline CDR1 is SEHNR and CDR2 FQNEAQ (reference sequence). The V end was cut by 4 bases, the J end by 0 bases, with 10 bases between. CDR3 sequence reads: CASSSGGISYEQYF. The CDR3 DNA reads TGTGCCAGCAGCTCAGGTGGCATCTCCTACGAGCAGTACTTC.

As DNA, the CDR3 is TGTGCCAGCAGGCCGGCTCGTGGGGCGGGAGGGGACGAGCAGTACTTC. Encoded protein: CASRPARGAGGDEQYF. This chain links TRBV27 with TRBJ2-7, with 9 bases identical to TRBD2. V was pared by 6 bases and J by 5 bases, with 14 bases of the junction left unmatched. The CDR3 is 16 amino acids. Germline V gene lookup returns CDR1 MNHEY and CDR2 SMNVEV (reference sequence).

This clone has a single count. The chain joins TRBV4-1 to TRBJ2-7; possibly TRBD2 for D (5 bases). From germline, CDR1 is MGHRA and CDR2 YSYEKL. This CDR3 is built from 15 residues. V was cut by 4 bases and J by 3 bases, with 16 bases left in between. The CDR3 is CASSPGRGIDYEQYF. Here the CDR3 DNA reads TGCGCCAGCAGCCCAGGACGGGGAATAGACTACGAGCAGTACTTC.

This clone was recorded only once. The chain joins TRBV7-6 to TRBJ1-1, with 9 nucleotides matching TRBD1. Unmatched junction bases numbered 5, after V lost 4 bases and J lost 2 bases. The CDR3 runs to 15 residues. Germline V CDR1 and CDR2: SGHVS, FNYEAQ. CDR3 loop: CASSSRQGENTEAFF. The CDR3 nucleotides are TGTGCCAGCAGCTCCAGACAGGGGGAAAACACTGAAGCTTTCTTT.

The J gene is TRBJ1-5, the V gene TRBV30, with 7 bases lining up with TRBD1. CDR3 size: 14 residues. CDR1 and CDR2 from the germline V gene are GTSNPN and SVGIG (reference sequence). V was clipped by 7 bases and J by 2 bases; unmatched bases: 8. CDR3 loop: CASDGGQGNQPQHF. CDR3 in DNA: TGTGCCTCAGACGGAGGACAGGGCAATCAGCCCCAGCATTTT.

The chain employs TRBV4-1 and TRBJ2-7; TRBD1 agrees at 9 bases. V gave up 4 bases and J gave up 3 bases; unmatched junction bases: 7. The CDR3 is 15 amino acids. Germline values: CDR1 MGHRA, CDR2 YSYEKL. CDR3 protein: CASSPRTGDRYEQYF. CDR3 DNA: TGCGCCAGCAGCCCGAGGACAGGGGACCGCTACGAGCAGTACTTC.

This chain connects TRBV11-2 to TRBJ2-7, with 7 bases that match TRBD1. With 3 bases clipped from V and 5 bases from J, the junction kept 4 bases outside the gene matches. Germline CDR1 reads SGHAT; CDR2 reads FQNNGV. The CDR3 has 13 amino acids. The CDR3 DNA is TGTGCCAGCAGCTTCTACAGGGGCCACGAGCAGTACTTC. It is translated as CASSFYRGHEQYF.

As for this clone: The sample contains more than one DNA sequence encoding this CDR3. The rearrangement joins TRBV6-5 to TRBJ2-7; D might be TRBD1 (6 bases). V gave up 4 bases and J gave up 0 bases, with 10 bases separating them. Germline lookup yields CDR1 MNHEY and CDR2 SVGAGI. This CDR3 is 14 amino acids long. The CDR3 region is CASSFQGSSYEQYF. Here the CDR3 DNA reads TGTGCCAGCAGTTTCCAGGGGAGCTCCTACGAGCAGTACTTC.

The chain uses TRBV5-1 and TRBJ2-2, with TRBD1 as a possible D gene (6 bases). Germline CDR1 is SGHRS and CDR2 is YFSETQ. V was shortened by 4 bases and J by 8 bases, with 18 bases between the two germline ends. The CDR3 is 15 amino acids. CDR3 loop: CASSPTQGNLGELFF. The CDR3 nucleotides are TGCGCCAGCAGCCCGACACAGGGAAACCTAGGGGAGCTGTTTTTT.